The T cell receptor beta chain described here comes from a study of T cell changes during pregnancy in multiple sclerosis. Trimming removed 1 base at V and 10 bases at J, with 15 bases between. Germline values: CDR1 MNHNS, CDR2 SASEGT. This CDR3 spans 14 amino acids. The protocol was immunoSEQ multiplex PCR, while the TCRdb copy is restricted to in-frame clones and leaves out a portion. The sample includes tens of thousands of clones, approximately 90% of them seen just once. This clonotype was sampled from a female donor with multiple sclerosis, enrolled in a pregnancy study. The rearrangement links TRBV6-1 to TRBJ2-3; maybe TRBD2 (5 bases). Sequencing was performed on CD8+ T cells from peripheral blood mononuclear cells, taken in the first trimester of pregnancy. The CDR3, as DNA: TGTGCCAGCAGTGAAGGATTAGCAGCGGACCCGCAGTATTTT. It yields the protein CASSEGLAADPQYF.